A single sample is the source of the 21 T cell receptor beta chains below, sequenced in a study of blood T cells in healthy people across ages. A second PCR of about 6 to 12 cycles used a sample-barcoded 5' primer and a J-beta primer mix. TCRdb recomputed calls from the 5' RACE reads with MiXCR, one row per CDR3 protein. Seen here are 850,000 to 1,300,000 distinct CDR3 sequences, 40% to 50% observed once, and the top ten hold 15% to 20%. The sample taken for sequencing was blood. The receptors were sampled from a woman aged 55 to 70 in good health.

This clonotype was seen once. This sequence joins TRBV28 and TRBJ2-1, with 11 nucleotides matching TRBD1. The CDR3 totals 15 residues. Germline V gene data show CDR1 as MDHEN and CDR2 as SYDVKM. V shed 7 bases and J 7 bases; nucleotides not matched to a gene: 9. This chain's CDR3 is CASTTDRGRGNEQFF. CDR3 in DNA: TGTGCCAGCACTACGGACAGGGGGCGCGGGAATGAGCAGTTCTTC.

V usage is TRBV20-1 and J usage is TRBJ2-7; the D call may be TRBD1 or TRBD2 (5 bases each). The CDR3 loop spans 13 amino acids. Trimming stripped 4 bases from V and 2 bases from J, with 12 bases between. Germline CDR1 reads DFQATT; CDR2 reads SNEGSKA (reference sequence). CDR3 protein: CSANRDAAYEQYF. For the CDR3, the DNA is TGCAGTGCTAACCGGGACGCAGCCTACGAGCAGTACTTC.

The rearrangement uses TRBV3-1 and TRBJ2-1, with TRBD1 identical over 7 bases. With 4 bases clipped from V and 1 base from J, the junction kept 4 bases outside the gene matches. Germline V gives CDR1 LGHDT, CDR2 YNNKEL (reference sequence). CDR3 size: 15 residues. The CDR3 nucleotides are TGTGCCAGCAGCCCGGACAGGCCATCCTACAATGAGCAGTTCTTC. It yields the protein CASSPDRPSYNEQFF.

In its sample, this clonotype was seen once. V usage is TRBV7-9 and J usage is TRBJ2-7, with 7 bases lining up with TRBD1. Germline values: CDR1 SEHNR, CDR2 FQNEAQ (reference sequence). The CDR3 has 15 amino acids. V was clipped by 4 bases and J by 6 bases; unmatched bases: 12. CDR3 in amino acids: CASSSTGDLDGEQYF. The CDR3 nucleotides read TGTGCCAGCAGCTCCACAGGGGATCTGGACGGCGAGCAGTACTTC.

Only a few counts were recorded for this clonotype. V usage is TRBV6-5 and J usage is TRBJ2-1, with D tentatively TRBD2 (7 bases). This CDR3 region has 16 residues. CDR1 is MNHEY, CDR2 SVGAGI, per germline. The germline V and J ends were trimmed by 0 bases and 7 bases, with 16 bases remaining between them. The DNA of the CDR3 is TGTGCCAGCAGTTACTCGATGGAGAGGGGGGGGAATGAGCAGTTCTTC. Residues: CASSYSMERGGNEQFF.

This clonotype occurred a few times. This chain uses TRBV6-1 with TRBJ2-1; TRBD2 matches at 9 bases. The J call may be in error: the DNA end matches TRBJ2-7 better. CDR1 is MNHNS and CDR2 is SASEGT in the germline V gene. The CDR3 has 15 residues. DNA for the CDR3: TGTGCCGGAGCCCGGAGCGGGAGGACCTACAATGAGCAGTACTTC. Its protein product is CAGARSGRTYNEQYF.

V usage is TRBV11-2 and J usage is TRBJ2-1; 9 nucleotides align to TRBD2. CDR3 length: 20 amino acids. V shed 4 bases and J 4 bases; nucleotides not matched to a gene: 20. Germline V gene sequence: CDR1 SGHAT, CDR2 FQNNGV. The DNA of the CDR3 is TGTGCCAGCAGCTCCGGGGTAGGATGGGTTAGCGGGAGTGATTACAATGAGCAGTTCTTC. It is translated as CASSSGVGWVSGSDYNEQFF.

This clonotype was seen a handful of times. The CDR3: CASSLIAGGGTDTQYF. Here the CDR3 DNA reads TGCGCCAGCAGCTTGATAGCGGGAGGTGGCACAGATACGCAGTATTTT. This rearrangement joins TRBV5-1 to TRBJ2-3; the match to TRBD2 covers 10 bases. This CDR3 region has 16 residues. Trimming removed 1 base from V and 1 base from J; junction bases left unmatched: 3. In germline, CDR1 is SGHRS, CDR2 YFSETQ.

This chain uses TRBV6-5 with TRBJ2-7, with 13 bases matching TRBD2. Germline assignment: CDR1 MNHEY and CDR2 SVGAGI. CDR3 length: 16 residues. V lost 0 bases and J lost 4; bases outside the gene matches: 3. The CDR3 spells CASSYSRTSGRYEQYF. The CDR3 bases are TGTGCCAGCAGTTACTCCCGGACTAGCGGGAGATACGAGCAGTACTTC.

This chain connects TRBV7-9 to TRBJ2-1; 7 bases are shared with TRBD2. CDR3 length: 12 amino acids. CDR1 is SEHNR, CDR2 FQNEAQ, per germline (reference sequence). J gave up 9 bases and V 5 bases, and 4 bases lay outside the gene matches. Here the CDR3 reads CASSQTSREQFF. The CDR3 DNA reads as TGTGCCAGCAGCCAGACTAGCCGTGAGCAGTTCTTC.

Written as DNA, the CDR3 is TGTGCCAGCAGCTTTGAGAGCACTGAAGCTTTCTTT. This translates into CASSFESTEAFF. V and J are TRBV11-2 and TRBJ1-1; D not resolved. This CDR3 has 12 residues. Trimming shortened V by 3 bases and J by 4 bases, and 6 bases separated the two germline ends. The germline V gene has CDR1 SGHAT and CDR2 FQNNGV.

The J gene is TRBJ2-5, the V gene TRBV28; D is possibly TRBD2 (6 bases). The closer fit of TRBJ2-1 to the DNA end suggests the J call may be wrong. CDR3 size: 19 residues. Per germline, CDR1 MDHEN and CDR2 SYDVKM. CDR3: CASSLSYGSGYTYQETQFF. The DNA for the CDR3 is TGTGCCAGCAGTTTATCCTACGGGAGCGGATATACGTACCAAGAGACCCAGTTCTTC.

This clonotype was counted only a few times. The chain recombines TRBV6-1 with TRBJ2-5, with TRBD2 as a possible D gene (6 bases). The CDR3 sequence is 14 residues long. V lost 3 bases, J lost 7 bases, and 15 bases lay in between. Germline CDR1 MNHNS, CDR2 SASEGT. This CDR3 is CASSDRDSRGTQYF. The CDR3 bases are TGTGCCAGCAGTGACCGGGACTCGAGGGGGACCCAGTACTTC.

The chain couples TRBV20-1 to TRBJ2-7; D uncertain. This CDR3 is 11 amino acids long. CDR1 DFQATT and CDR2 SNEGSKA come from the germline V gene (reference sequence). Trimming took 3 bases from V and 6 from J, leaving 9 bases between them. This CDR3 reads CSASGNVEQYF. CDR3 DNA: TGCAGTGCTAGTGGGAACGTCGAGCAGTACTTC.

This clonotype turned up a few times. The chain uses TRBV10-2 and TRBJ2-7; weak D call: TRBD1 (5 bases). CDR1 and CDR2 from the germline V gene are WSHSY and SAAADI. V lost 3 bases to trimming and J lost 5 bases, with 17 bases between them. The CDR3 consists of 15 residues. CDR3 bases: TGCGCCAGCAGTGAAACCCCGGCAGGGTGGGACGAGCAGTACTTC. This sequence encodes CASSETPAGWDEQYF.

The CDR3 loop is CSASGTSGMYEQYF. CDR3 nucleotide sequence: TGCAGTGCTAGCGGGACTAGCGGGATGTACGAGCAGTACTTC. The J gene is TRBJ2-7, the V gene TRBV20-1, with 13 bases lining up with TRBD2. Germline V CDR1 and CDR2: DFQATT, SNEGSKA (reference sequence). The CDR3 runs 14 residues. V shed 3 bases, J shed 4 bases, and the junction held 3 bases outside the gene matches.

The chain carries TRBV12-3 or TRBV12-4 and TRBJ2-3; the D gene is possibly TRBD2 (6 bases). The length of the CDR3 is 15 residues. V was cut by 1 base and J by 0 bases, with 8 bases left in between. This CDR3 reads CASSLERVSTDTQYF. The CDR3 nucleotides are TGTGCCAGCAGTTTAGAGCGGGTTAGCACAGATACGCAGTATTTT.

V is TRBV9 and J is TRBJ2-3; TRBD2 matches 10 bases. CDR1 is SGDLS and CDR2 is YYNGEE in the germline V gene. The CDR3 runs to 16 residues. The trim removed 0 bases at V and 4 bases at J, leaving 5 bases unmatched. CDR3 bases: TGTGCCAGCAGCGTAGGAGCGGGAGGGCCAGCAGATACGCAGTATTTT. The encoded protein is CASSVGAGGPADTQYF.

The rearrangement uses TRBV3-1 and TRBJ2-3; D may be TRBD2 (6 bases). V shed 4 bases and J shed 0 bases, with 11 bases lying between them. Germline CDR1 and CDR2: LGHDT and YNNKEL (reference sequence). The CDR3 has 15 residues. This CDR3 reads CASSPRAGSTDTQYF. In DNA, the CDR3 is TGTGCCAGCAGCCCTAGGGCGGGGAGCACAGATACGCAGTATTTT.

This chain uses TRBV7-2 with TRBJ2-1; 9 positions agree with TRBD2. Germline values: CDR1 SGHTA, CDR2 FQGNSA. The CDR3 has 15 residues. V shed 2 bases and J 5 bases; nucleotides not matched to a gene: 4. The CDR3 region has the DNA TGTGCCAGCAGCTTAAATGGACTAGCGCACAATGAGCAGTTCTTC. Residues: CASSLNGLAHNEQFF.

The chain has TRBV27 and TRBJ1-2, with TRBD1 matching over 7 bases. The germline V gene has CDR1 MNHEY and CDR2 SMNVEV (reference sequence). The CDR3 totals 17 residues. V lost 3 bases, J lost 4 bases, and 14 bases stayed unmatched. This chain's CDR3 is CASSFVGKGGASYGYTF. DNA of the CDR3: TGTGCCAGCAGTTTTGTTGGGAAAGGGGGCGCAAGCTATGGCTACACCTTC.